The rows below give T cell receptor beta chains drawn from one sample of a study of shared clonotypes between healthy human individuals. Sequenced by immunoSEQ multiplex PCR; TCRdb stores in-frame clones only, minus some. The repertoire holds about a million clones, about 72% seen once, with over 0.8% in the top ten. Sequencing input: memory CD4+ T cells from PBMCs. These receptors all stem from a man between 18 and 35 years old in good health. Some clones in this sample may be carry-over from other donors' samples. CDR3s include the opening cysteine and the closing phenylalanine or tryptophan. D genes are given only for firm matches. Size tells how often a clone was seen (once, few, many) or the class of an expanded clone, and some rows leave it out.

V	J	size	D	DNA	CDR3
TRBV9	TRBJ2-3	-	TRBD2	TGTGCCAGCAGCGTACGGAGCGGGAGGGCCTCAGATACGCAGTATTTT	CASSVRSGRASDTQYF
TRBV7-3	TRBJ1-2	-	-	TGTGCCAGCAGCTTAAGGGCATTAGGATTTAACTATGGCTACACCTTC	CASSLRALGFNYGYTF
TRBV15	TRBJ1-2	many	-	TGTGCCACCAGCAGAGATTCTTTTTCCAGGGAGCATGGCTACACCTTC	CATSRDSFSREHGYTF
TRBV7-3	TRBJ2-1	-	-	TGTGCCAGCAGCTACCCGGGCAGACCCCAATTCTTC	CASSYPGRPQFF
TRBV4-1	TRBJ2-5	-	-	TGCGCCAGCAGCCAAGAGGGTAGTCGTGTCGCAGAGCAGTACTTC	CASSQEGSRVAEQYF
TRBV7-7	TRBJ2-5	once	-	TGTGCCAGCAGCACCCGTGAGACCCAGTACTTC	CASSTRETQYF
TRBV28	TRBJ1-3	-	-	TGTGCCAGCAGTTCCCGCTCTGGAAACACCATATATTTT	CASSSRSGNTIYF
TRBV7-3	TRBJ1-1	once	-	TGTGCCAGCAGCTTAGGTCGGGGCAGGAACACTGAAGCTTTCTTT	CASSLGRGRNTEAFF
TRBV7-6	TRBJ2-3	-	-	TGTGCCAGCAGCTTAGGACCTAGCACAGATACGCAGTATTTT	CASSLGPSTDTQYF
TRBV20-1	TRBJ2-5	-	-	TGCAGTGCTAGTGGGGAGACCCAGTACTTC	CSASGETQYF
TRBV28	TRBJ2-2	-	TRBD2	TGTGCCAGCTCTCGGGCCGGACTAGCGGGAGTAAACACCGGGGAGCTGTTTTTT	CASSRAGLAGVNTGELFF
TRBV5-1	TRBJ1-2	once	-	TGCGCCAGCAGTACTTCCGTGGGCAGGGGCTATGGCTACACCTTC	CASSTSVGRGYGYTF
TRBV21-1	TRBJ2-3	once	-	TGTGCCAGCAGCAAAGCGGAGTTGATGCGGGAACTTAGCACAGATACGCAGTATTTT	CASSKAELMRELSTDTQYF
TRBV2	TRBJ2-1	few	-	TGTGCCAGCAGTGAACACCTCTACAATGAGCAGTTCTTC	CASSEHLYNEQFF
TRBV11-2	TRBJ2-2	few	-	TGTGCCAGCAGCTTAAAGGAGGGGGCTAGCCGATACACCGGGGAGCTGTTTTTT	CASSLKEGASRYTGELFF
TRBV6-1	TRBJ1-2	many	TRBD1	TGTGCCAGCAGACCGGACAGGGCTTACTATGGCTACACCTTC	CASRPDRAYYGYTF
TRBV12-2	TRBJ2-5	-	-	TGTGCACGCCGGAATAACCGGGAGGTACAAGAGACCCAGTACTTC	CARRNNREVQETQYF
TRBV2	TRBJ1-5	-	-	TGTGCCAGCAGCCCAAGACTGGGAGATTATCAGCCCCAGCATTTT	CASSPRLGDYQPQHF
TRBV4-3	TRBJ1-6	-	-	TGCGCCAGCAGCCAACAAACACGGGGAAGTACCCTCCACTTT	CASSQQTRGSTLHF
TRBV5-1	TRBJ1-5	once	-	TGCGCCAGCAGCTTGGAGTGGGGGGCCCATCAGCCCCAGCATTTT	CASSLEWGAHQPQHF
TRBV7-8	TRBJ2-3	-	-	TGTGCCAGCAGCTTATACTTAGGGACAGATACGCAGTATTTT	CASSLYLGTDTQYF
TRBV11-3	TRBJ1-4	-	-	TGTGCCAGCAGCTTAGGGCCCCGACACATCCTGGCCGGCAGGTGCGAAAAACTGTTTTTT	CASSLGPRHILAGRCEKLFF
TRBV4-2	TRBJ2-7	-	TRBD2	TGTGCCAGCAGCCAAGATGCGGGAGGGCCCTACGAGCAGTACTTC	CASSQDAGGPYEQYF
TRBV30	TRBJ2-7	-	-	TGTGCCTGGAGTAGGGCTGACGAGCAGTACTTC	CAWSRADEQYF
TRBV4-3	TRBJ2-1	-	-	TGCGCCAGCAGCCAAGATGGGGACGGATACAATGAGCAGTTCTTC	CASSQDGDGYNEQFF
TRBV12-5	TRBJ1-2	-	-	TGTGCTAGTGGTAAAGACAGCTATGGCTACACCTTC	CASGKDSYGYTF
TRBV10-3	TRBJ1-1	-	-	TGTGCCATCAGTTCTGACAGCAGGTACACTGAAGCTTTCTTT	CAISSDSRYTEAFF
TRBV30	TRBJ2-1	-	-	TGTGCCTGGAGTTTCTACAATGAGCAGTTCTTC	CAWSFYNEQFF
TRBV25-1	TRBJ2-3	-	TRBD1	TGTGCCAGCAGTGAGCTCGGGACAGGGGGTGCAGATACGCAGTATTTT	CASSELGTGGADTQYF
TRBV7-9	TRBJ1-2	-	-	TGTGCCAGCAGCCGGAGAGGGACAAACTATGGCTACACCTTC	CASSRRGTNYGYTF
TRBV4-1	TRBJ1-5	-	TRBD1	TGCGCCAGCAGCCAGGCCTTGGACAGGGCCAATCAGCCCCAGCATTTT	CASSQALDRANQPQHF